This T cell receptor (beta chain) comes out of a study of blood T cell repertoires in COVID-19. In the authors' workflow: Nucleated cell number was recorded as an estimate derived from reference gene primer amplification. Clones were read by immunoSEQ multiplex PCR, and TCRdb kept only the in-frame ones, dropping some. From that table come the V and J calls and clone size; the DNA was used to work out D and trimming. The repertoire holds about 200,000 clones, approximately 85% seen once, with approximately 8.1% in the top ten. A word on this clone: At the DNA level, this CDR3 is encoded by other sequences in the same sample as well.

The CDR3 is 13 amino acids. Looked up from germline, CDR1 is LNHNV and CDR2 is YYDKDF (reference sequence). With 0 bases removed from V and 4 bases from J, the gap between germline ends came to 6 bases. The gene calls are TRBV15 and TRBJ2-5; D is undetermined. Sequenced material: peripheral blood. This receptor was identified in a woman in her forties or fifties with active or convalescent COVID-19. The CDR3 sequence is CATSRDPRETQYF. The CDR3 nucleotides are TGTGCCACCAGCAGAGACCCGAGAGAGACCCAGTACTTC.